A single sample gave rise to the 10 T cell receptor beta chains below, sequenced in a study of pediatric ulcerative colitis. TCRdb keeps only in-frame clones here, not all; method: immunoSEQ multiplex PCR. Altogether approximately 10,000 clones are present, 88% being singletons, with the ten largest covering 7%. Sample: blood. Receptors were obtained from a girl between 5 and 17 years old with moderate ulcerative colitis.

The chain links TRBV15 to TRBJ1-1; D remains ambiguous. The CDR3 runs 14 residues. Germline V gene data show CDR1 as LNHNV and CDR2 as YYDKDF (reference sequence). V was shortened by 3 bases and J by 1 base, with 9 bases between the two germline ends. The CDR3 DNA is TGTGCCACCAGCAGGAACCAGGAGAACACTGAAGCTTTCTTT. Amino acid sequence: CATSRNQENTEAFF.

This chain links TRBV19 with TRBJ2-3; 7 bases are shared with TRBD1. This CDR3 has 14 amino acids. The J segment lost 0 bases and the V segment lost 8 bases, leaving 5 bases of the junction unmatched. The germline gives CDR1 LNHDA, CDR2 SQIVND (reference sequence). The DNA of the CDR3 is TGTGCCAGTCGGACAGGAGCTAGCACAGATACGCAGTATTTT. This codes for CASRTGASTDTQYF.

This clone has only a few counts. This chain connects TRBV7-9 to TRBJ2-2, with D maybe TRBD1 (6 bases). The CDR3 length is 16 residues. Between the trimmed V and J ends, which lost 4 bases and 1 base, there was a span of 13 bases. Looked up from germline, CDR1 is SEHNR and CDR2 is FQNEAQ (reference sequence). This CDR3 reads CASSSPGHKNTGELFF. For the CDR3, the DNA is TGTGCCAGCAGCTCTCCGGGACACAAGAACACCGGGGAGCTGTTTTTT.

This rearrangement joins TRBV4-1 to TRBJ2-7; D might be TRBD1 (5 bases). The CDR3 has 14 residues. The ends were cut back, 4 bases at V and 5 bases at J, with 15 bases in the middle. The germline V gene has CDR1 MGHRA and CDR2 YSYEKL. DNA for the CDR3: TGCGCCAGCAGCCCACAGGTGACCCTGGACGAGCAGTACTTC. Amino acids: CASSPQVTLDEQYF.

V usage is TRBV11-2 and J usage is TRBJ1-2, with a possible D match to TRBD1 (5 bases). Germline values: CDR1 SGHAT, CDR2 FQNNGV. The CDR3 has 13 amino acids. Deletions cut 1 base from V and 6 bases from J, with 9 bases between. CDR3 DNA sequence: TGTGCCAGCAGCTTAGGCAGGGCAGATGGCTACACCTTC. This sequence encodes CASSLGRADGYTF. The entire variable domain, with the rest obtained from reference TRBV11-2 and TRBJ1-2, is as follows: EAGVAQSPRYKIIEKRQSVAFWCNPISGHATLYWYQQILGQGPKLLIQFQNNGVVDDSQLPKDRFSAERLKGVDSTLKIQPAKLEDSAVYLCASSLGRADGYTFGSGTRLTVV.

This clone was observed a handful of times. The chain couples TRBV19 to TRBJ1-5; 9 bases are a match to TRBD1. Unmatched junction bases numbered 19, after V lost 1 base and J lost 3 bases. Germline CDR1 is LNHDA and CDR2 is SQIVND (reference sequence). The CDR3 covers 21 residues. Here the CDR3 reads CASSIVIERGQGRISNQPQHF. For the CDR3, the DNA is TGTGCCAGTAGTATAGTAATAGAAAGGGGACAGGGCAGAATCTCCAATCAGCCCCAGCATTTT.

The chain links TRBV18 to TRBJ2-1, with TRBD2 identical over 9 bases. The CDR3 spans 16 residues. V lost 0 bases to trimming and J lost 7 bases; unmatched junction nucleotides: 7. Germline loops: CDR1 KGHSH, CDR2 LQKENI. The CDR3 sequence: CASSPPTSGEFNEQFF. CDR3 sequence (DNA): TGTGCCAGCTCACCACCGACTAGCGGAGAGTTTAATGAGCAGTTCTTC.

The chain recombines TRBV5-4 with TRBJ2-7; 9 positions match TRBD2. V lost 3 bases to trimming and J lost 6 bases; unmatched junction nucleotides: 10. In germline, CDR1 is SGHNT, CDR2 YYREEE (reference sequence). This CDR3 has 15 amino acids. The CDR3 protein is CASSSQREVAFEQYF. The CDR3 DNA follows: TGTGCCAGCAGCTCCCAGCGGGAGGTAGCTTTCGAGCAGTACTTC. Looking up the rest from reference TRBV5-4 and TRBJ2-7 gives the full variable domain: ETGVTQSPTHLIKTRGQQVTLRCSSQSGHNTVSWYQQALGQGPQFIFQYYREEENGRGNFPPRFSGLQFPNYSSELNVNALELDDSALYLCASSSQREVAFEQYFGPGTRLTVT.

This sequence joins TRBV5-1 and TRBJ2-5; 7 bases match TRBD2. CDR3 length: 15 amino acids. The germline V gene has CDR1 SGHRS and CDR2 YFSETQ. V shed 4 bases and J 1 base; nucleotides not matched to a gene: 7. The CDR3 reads CASSPGTNPQETQYF. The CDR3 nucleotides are TGCGCCAGCAGCCCGGGGACTAACCCCCAAGAGACCCAGTACTTC.

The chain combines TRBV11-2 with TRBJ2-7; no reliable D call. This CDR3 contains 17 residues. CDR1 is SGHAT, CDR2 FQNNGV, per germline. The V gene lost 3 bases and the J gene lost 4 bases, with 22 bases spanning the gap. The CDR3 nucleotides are TGTGCCAGCAGCTTTGAATGGCCGGGTAGTTATTCTTACGAGCAGTACTTC. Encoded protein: CASSFEWPGSYSYEQYF. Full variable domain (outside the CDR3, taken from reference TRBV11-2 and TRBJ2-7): EAGVAQSPRYKIIEKRQSVAFWCNPISGHATLYWYQQILGQGPKLLIQFQNNGVVDDSQLPKDRFSAERLKGVDSTLKIQPAKLEDSAVYLCASSFEWPGSYSYEQYFGPGTRLTVT.